These T cell receptor beta chains were read from a single sample in a study of beta chain features in type 1 diabetes. Repertoires were generated with immunoSEQ multiplex PCR, while TCRdb's copy carries only in-frame clones and drops some. Among around 260,000 clones, 20% were seen once, and the ten largest hold less than 0.035%. The sequenced material came from naive CD4+ T cells from blood. The receptors originated from a woman between 35 and 50 years old with type 1 diabetes. Each CDR3 is given with its conserved first and last residue. The order of the fields is D gene, V gene, J gene, clone size, CDR3 protein, CDR3 DNA. D genes are given only for firm matches. The size field is filled for only some rows; it gives once, few, many or a size class.

D: -; V: TRBV13; J: TRBJ2-7; size: few; CDR3: CASSASGVYEQYF; DNA: TGTGCCAGCAGCGCCTCGGGGGTTTACGAGCAGTACTTC
D: -; V: TRBV4-2; J: TRBJ1-4; size: few; CDR3: CASSPSGHNEKLFF; DNA: TGTGCCAGCAGCCCGTCCGGACATAATGAAAAACTGTTTTTT
D: TRBD1; V: TRBV5-4; J: TRBJ2-3; size: -; CDR3: CASYRDRGADTQYF; DNA: TGTGCCAGCTACCGGGACAGGGGAGCAGATACGCAGTATTTT
D: TRBD2; V: TRBV19; J: TRBJ2-1; size: few; CDR3: CASSISGGLAGEASEQFF; DNA: TGTGCCAGTAGTATATCGGGGGGACTAGCGGGAGAGGCGAGCGAGCAGTTCTTC
D: -; V: TRBV4-2; J: TRBJ1-2; size: few; CDR3: CASSQGNYGYTF; DNA: TGTGCCAGCAGCCAGGGCAACTATGGCTACACCTTC
D: -; V: TRBV19; J: TRBJ1-5; size: -; CDR3: CASSSPRSNQPQHF; DNA: TGTGCCAGTAGTAGTCCACGGAGCAATCAGCCCCAGCATTTT
D: TRBD1; V: TRBV4-1; J: TRBJ1-5; size: -; CDR3: CASSQTGQWSNQPQHF; DNA: TGCGCCAGCAGCCAGACAGGGCAGTGGAGCAATCAGCCCCAGCATTTT
D: TRBD1; V: TRBV9; J: TRBJ2-1; size: -; CDR3: CASSAQGQGFNEQFF; DNA: TGTGCCAGCAGCGCCCAGGGACAGGGGTTCAATGAGCAGTTCTTC
D: -; V: TRBV5-1; J: TRBJ2-1; size: few; CDR3: CASSLSRDEQFF; DNA: TGCGCCAGCAGCTTGAGCAGGGATGAGCAGTTCTTC
D: -; V: TRBV2; J: TRBJ1-1; size: few; CDR3: CASSRDSNTEAFF; DNA: TGTGCCAGCAGCCGGGACTCGAACACTGAAGCTTTCTTT
D: -; V: TRBV6-6; J: TRBJ1-5; size: -; CDR3: CASKDTVNQPQHF; DNA: TGTGCCAGCAAGGACACAGTCAATCAGCCCCAGCATTTT
D: -; V: TRBV4-1; J: TRBJ2-7; size: few; CDR3: CASSQGSAGVAYEQYF; DNA: TGCGCCAGCAGCCAAGGGTCCGCAGGGGTTGCCTACGAGCAGTACTTC
D: TRBD2; V: TRBV11-3; J: TRBJ2-1; size: few; CDR3: CASSFWREDEQFF; DNA: TGTGCCAGCAGCTTTTGGCGGGAGGATGAGCAGTTCTTC
D: -; V: TRBV25-1; J: TRBJ1-2; size: few; CDR3: CASSDQFNYGYTF; DNA: TGTGCCAGCAGTGATCAATTTAACTATGGCTACACCTTC
D: -; V: TRBV7-3; J: TRBJ2-2; size: -; CDR3: CASSPSSSDTGELFF; DNA: TGTGCCAGCAGCCCTAGCTCTAGCGACACCGGGGAGCTGTTTTTT
D: -; V: TRBV7-2; J: TRBJ1-2; size: -; CDR3: CASSPHESLGYGYTF; DNA: TGTGCCAGCAGCCCCCACGAATCACTTGGCTATGGCTACACCTTC
D: TRBD1; V: TRBV10-3; J: TRBJ2-5; size: -; CDR3: CAIRADRAETQYF; DNA: TGTGCCATCAGGGCGGACAGGGCAGAGACCCAGTACTTC
D: TRBD1; V: TRBV7-2; J: TRBJ1-5; size: -; CDR3: CASSGDSSNQPQHF; DNA: TGTGCCAGCAGCGGGGACAGTAGCAATCAGCCCCAGCATTTT
D: -; V: TRBV25-1; J: TRBJ2-5; size: -; CDR3: CASSESTPKGETQYF; DNA: TGTGCCAGCAGTGAATCTACCCCAAAGGGGGAGACCCAGTACTTC
D: -; V: TRBV28; J: TRBJ2-2; size: -; CDR3: CASSRGLHADTGELFF; DNA: TGTGCCAGCAGCCGGGGACTCCACGCCGACACCGGGGAGCTGTTTTTT
D: TRBD2; V: TRBV9; J: TRBJ2-3; size: few; CDR3: CASTALSGLTDTQYF; DNA: TGTGCCAGCACTGCCCTTAGCGGGCTTACAGATACGCAGTATTTT
D: TRBD2; V: TRBV19; J: TRBJ2-1; size: -; CDR3: CATGGLAYNEQFF; DNA: TGTGCCACTGGGGGACTAGCCTACAATGAGCAGTTCTTC
D: TRBD1; V: TRBV11-1; J: TRBJ2-7; size: -; CDR3: CASSLPGQGAYEQYF; DNA: TGTGCCAGCAGCCTACCGGGACAGGGGGCTTACGAGCAGTACTTC
D: TRBD2; V: TRBV5-1; J: TRBJ2-5; size: few; CDR3: CASSFGTSGVQETQYF; DNA: TGCGCCAGCAGCTTCGGGACTAGCGGAGTACAAGAGACCCAGTACTTC
D: -; V: TRBV27; J: TRBJ2-5; size: -; CDR3: CASSWGGTGETQYF; DNA: TGTGCCAGCAGTTGGGGCGGGACGGGAGAGACCCAGTACTTC
D: -; V: TRBV29-1; J: TRBJ2-7; size: few; CDR3: CSVGRDGRTEQYF; DNA: TGCAGCGTTGGGCGGGACGGACGAACTGAGCAGTACTTC
D: -; V: TRBV7-9; J: TRBJ1-1; size: -; CDR3: CASSLEMRSANTEAFF; DNA: TGTGCCAGCAGCTTAGAGATGAGGTCCGCGAACACTGAAGCTTTCTTT
D: -; V: TRBV28; J: TRBJ2-7; size: few; CDR3: CASSSPGTLSNEQYF; DNA: TGTGCCAGCAGTTCCCCCGGGACTCTCTCCAACGAGCAGTACTTC
D: -; V: TRBV29-1; J: TRBJ1-2; size: few; CDR3: CSGGGPSYGYTF; DNA: TGCAGCGGCGGAGGACCGAGCTATGGCTACACCTTC
D: -; V: TRBV18; J: TRBJ1-2; size: few; CDR3: CASSLSRGIYGYTF; DNA: TGTGCCAGCTCACTCTCGAGGGGGATCTATGGCTACACCTTC
D: TRBD2; V: TRBV15; J: TRBJ2-5; size: few; CDR3: CATSRDIGVAGFQETQYF; DNA: TGTGCCACCAGCAGAGATATAGGGGTAGCGGGTTTCCAAGAGACCCAGTACTTC
D: -; V: TRBV6-6; J: TRBJ2-1; size: few; CDR3: CASSYSNRESNEQFF; DNA: TGTGCCAGCAGTTACTCGAACAGGGAGTCCAATGAGCAGTTCTTC
D: -; V: TRBV6-6; J: TRBJ2-1; size: -; CDR3: CASRLDEANEQFF; DNA: TGTGCCAGCAGGCTAGATGAGGCCAATGAGCAGTTCTTC
D: TRBD2; V: TRBV15; J: TRBJ2-5; size: -; CDR3: CATSSPKSSGGEETQYF; DNA: TGTGCCACCAGCAGCCCCAAGTCTAGCGGGGGGGAAGAGACCCAGTACTTC
D: -; V: TRBV4-3; J: TRBJ1-2; size: -; CDR3: CASSQVFGYGYTF; DNA: TGCGCCAGCAGCCAAGTTTTCGGGTATGGCTACACCTTC
D: -; V: TRBV29-1; J: TRBJ2-7; size: -; CDR3: CTPVSYEQYF; DNA: TGCACCCCAGTCTCCTACGAGCAGTACTTC
D: -; V: TRBV14; J: TRBJ2-5; size: -; CDR3: CASSQTQGGDETQYF; DNA: TGTGCCAGCAGCCAGACGCAGGGGGGAGACGAGACCCAGTACTTC
D: -; V: TRBV7-2; J: TRBJ2-1; size: -; CDR3: CASSSPDGEQFF; DNA: TGTGCCAGCAGCTCCCCTGACGGGGAACAGTTCTTC
D: TRBD1; V: TRBV7-9; J: TRBJ2-1; size: few; CDR3: CASSESLKRQGLNEQFF; DNA: TGTGCCAGCAGCGAATCGCTGAAGAGACAGGGTCTGAATGAGCAGTTCTTC
D: TRBD1; V: TRBV5-1; J: TRBJ2-5; size: -; CDR3: CASSSGTGQETQYF; DNA: TGCGCCAGCAGCTCCGGGACAGGACAAGAGACCCAGTACTTC
D: -; V: TRBV9; J: TRBJ1-5; size: -; CDR3: CASSAEGSHYQPQHF; DNA: TGTGCCAGCAGCGCGGAGGGCAGCCATTATCAGCCCCAGCATTTT
D: -; V: TRBV7-2; J: TRBJ1-5; size: few; CDR3: CASSPQRQNINQPQHF; DNA: TGTGCCAGCAGCCCGCAGAGGCAGAATATCAATCAGCCCCAGCATTTT
D: TRBD1; V: TRBV4-2; J: TRBJ1-2; size: -; CDR3: CASSQRGGQVTNYGYTF; DNA: TGTGCCAGCAGCCAACGGGGAGGACAGGTTACTAACTATGGCTACACCTTC
D: TRBD1; V: TRBV5-1; J: TRBJ2-1; size: few; CDR3: CASSLMGTGGNEQFF; DNA: TGCGCCAGCAGCTTGATGGGCACAGGGGGGAATGAGCAGTTCTTC
D: -; V: TRBV28; J: TRBJ2-4; size: once; CDR3: CASSLDSLAKNIQYF; DNA: TGTGCCAGCAGTTTGGACAGCCTAGCCAAAAACATTCAGTACTTC
D: -; V: TRBV7-2; J: TRBJ2-7; size: few; CDR3: CASSFGSYEQYF; DNA: TGTGCCAGCAGCTTCGGCTCCTACGAGCAGTACTTC
D: TRBD1; V: TRBV7-9; J: TRBJ2-7; size: -; CDR3: CASSRQGEQYF; DNA: TGTGCCAGCAGCCGACAGGGGGAGCAGTACTTC
D: -; V: TRBV4-2; J: TRBJ1-5; size: -; CDR3: CASSQDLQVVQPQHF; DNA: TGTGCCAGCAGCCAAGATCTGCAGGTAGTGCAGCCCCAGCATTTT
D: TRBD1; V: TRBV4-3; J: TRBJ2-5; size: few; CDR3: CASSQDLTGGTRYGVQETQYF; DNA: TGCGCCAGCAGCCAAGATTTAACAGGGGGAACACGGTACGGAGTCCAAGAGACCCAGTACTTC
D: TRBD1; V: TRBV29-1; J: TRBJ1-1; size: -; CDR3: CSVRQGWVEEAFF; DNA: TGCAGCGTACGACAGGGTTGGGTCGAAGAAGCTTTCTTT
D: -; V: TRBV29-1; J: TRBJ2-5; size: -; CDR3: CSGGWGRETQYF; DNA: TGCAGCGGTGGGTGGGGGAGGGAGACCCAGTACTTC